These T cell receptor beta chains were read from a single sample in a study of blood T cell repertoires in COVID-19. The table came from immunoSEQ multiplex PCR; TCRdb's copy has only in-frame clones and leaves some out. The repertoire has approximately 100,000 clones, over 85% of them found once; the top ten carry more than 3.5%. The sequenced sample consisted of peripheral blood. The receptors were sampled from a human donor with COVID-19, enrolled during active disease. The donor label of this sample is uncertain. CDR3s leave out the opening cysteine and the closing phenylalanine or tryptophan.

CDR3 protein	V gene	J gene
ASSPGMEQETQY	TRBV18	TRBJ2-5
ASSPLQGYGEKLF	TRBV7-9	TRBJ1-4
ASSVGRGSSGNTIY	TRBV9	TRBJ1-3
ASSLVGRAHNEQF	TRBV11-2	TRBJ2-1
AITAGAQSTDTQY	TRBV10-3	TRBJ2-3
ASSKRKGDTRPYGYT	TRBV21-1	TRBJ1-2
ATSRDRQGGGYT	TRBV15	TRBJ1-2
AISELRDKNEQF	TRBV10-3	TRBJ2-1
ASSLTSGISNEQF	TRBV11-2	TRBJ2-1
ASSLTPYKTLNYGYT	TRBV5-1	TRBJ1-2
ATSRDRQGLGEAF	TRBV15	TRBJ1-1
ASSLQVTSGSADTQY	TRBV28	TRBJ2-3
ASSVSTNTGELF	TRBV9	TRBJ2-2
ASSPHRHGYT	TRBV5-8	TRBJ1-2
ASSLTGEVIGELF	TRBV5-1	TRBJ2-2
ASSVTDTQY	TRBV7-9	TRBJ2-3
ASSPAGNYGYT	TRBV5-6	TRBJ1-2
ASSERTGSTGELF	TRBV7-6	TRBJ2-2
ASSRGGGANEQY	TRBV19	TRBJ2-7
ASHGTDARTIY	TRBV12-3/TRBV12-4	TRBJ1-3
ASSSTGGFGQPQH	TRBV5-6	TRBJ1-5